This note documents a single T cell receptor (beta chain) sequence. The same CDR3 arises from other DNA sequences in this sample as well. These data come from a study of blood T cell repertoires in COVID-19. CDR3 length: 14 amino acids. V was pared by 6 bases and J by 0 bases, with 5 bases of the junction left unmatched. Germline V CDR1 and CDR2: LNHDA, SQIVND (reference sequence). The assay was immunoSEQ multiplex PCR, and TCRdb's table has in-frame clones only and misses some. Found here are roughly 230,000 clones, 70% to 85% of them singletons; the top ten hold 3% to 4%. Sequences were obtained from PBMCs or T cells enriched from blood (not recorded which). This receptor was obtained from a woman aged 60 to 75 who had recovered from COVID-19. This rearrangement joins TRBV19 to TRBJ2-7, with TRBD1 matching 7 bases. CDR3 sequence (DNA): TGTGCCAGTAGCCGAGGACAGGCCTCCTACGAGCAGTACTTC. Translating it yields CASSRGQASYEQYF.